The 8 T cell receptor beta chains presented below share a single source sample, sequenced in a study of blood T cell repertoires in COVID-19 (dated by TCRdb to 2020 to 2021). Library construction relied on the immunoSEQ multiplex PCR assay. TCRdb stores this immuneACCESS table with in-frame sequences only. Part of the clones is absent; in the studies checked, under half of the shortfall reflects unresolved V genes, and no reason is known for the rest. A total of some 220,000 clones appear in this sample, 65% to 90% of them only once. The top ten constitute 4.5% to 5.5% of the sample. The sequenced sample consisted of peripheral blood. The source of these receptors is a man aged 50 or older with COVID-19, enrolled during active disease.

The J gene is TRBJ2-5, the V gene TRBV9; D possibly corresponds to TRBD2 (6 bases). Germline lookup yields CDR1 SGDLS and CDR2 YYNGEE. The CDR3 runs 16 residues. V shed 0 bases and J shed 1 base, with 13 bases lying between them. The CDR3 loop is CASSVGGGAVQETQYF. The CDR3 DNA reads TGTGCCAGCAGCGTAGGGGGCGGGGCGGTCCAAGAGACCCAGTACTTC.

The genes are TRBV7-8 and TRBJ2-7; maybe TRBD1 (5 bases). The CDR3 is made up of 14 amino acids. Germline-derived CDR1 and CDR2 are SGHVS and FQNEAQ. V lost 4 bases, J lost 3 bases, and 13 bases lay in between. CDR3: CASSSVTAYYEQYF. In nucleotides, the CDR3 is TGTGCCAGCAGCTCCGTGACAGCTTACTACGAGCAGTACTTC.

CDR3 sequence reads: CASSYSPTGGFDGTNEKLFF. CDR3 DNA sequence: TGTGCCAGCAGTTATTCCCCGACAGGGGGTTTTGATGGGACTAATGAAAAACTGTTTTTT. The J gene is TRBJ1-4, the V gene TRBV27; TRBD1 agrees at 9 bases. Unmatched junction bases numbered 17, after V lost 4 bases and J lost 2 bases. CDR1 is MNHEY and CDR2 is SMNVEV in the germline V gene (reference sequence). The CDR3 sequence is 20 residues long.

This clone was counted many times. The chain employs TRBV7-9 and TRBJ1-1; 9 bases map to TRBD1. Germline CDR1 and CDR2: SEHNR and FQNEAQ (reference sequence). V was pared by 0 bases and J by 4 bases, with 3 bases of the junction left unmatched. The CDR3 consists of 15 residues. CDR3 region: CASSLATGGFTEAFF. The DNA for the CDR3 is TGTGCCAGCAGCTTAGCTACAGGGGGCTTCACTGAAGCTTTCTTT.

The chain has TRBV5-1 and TRBJ1-2; D is ambiguous. The CDR3 covers 15 residues. The V end lost 0 bases, the J end lost 8 bases, and 17 bases lay between the germline ends. Germline V lookup: CDR1 SGHRS, CDR2 YFSETQ. This CDR3 reads CASSLGSASIGGYTF. The CDR3 DNA reads TGCGCCAGCAGCTTGGGTTCAGCATCTATCGGGGGCTACACCTTC.

The chain's CDR3 is CASSSTGGDQPQHF. The DNA for the CDR3 is TGTGCCAGCTCATCGACAGGGGGGGATCAGCCCCAGCATTTT. The rearrangement links TRBV18 to TRBJ1-5; 9 bases map to TRBD1. The CDR3 has 14 residues. Germline CDR1 and CDR2: KGHSH and LQKENI. Unmatched junction bases numbered 4, after V lost 5 bases and J lost 5 bases.

The chain combines TRBV19 with TRBJ2-1, with 10 bases aligning to TRBD1. The J segment lost 5 bases and the V segment lost 3 bases, leaving 7 bases of the junction unmatched. From germline, CDR1 is LNHDA and CDR2 SQIVND (reference sequence). The CDR3 spans 16 residues. CDR3 residues: CASSIYGTGADNEQFF. Here the CDR3 DNA reads TGTGCCAGTAGTATCTATGGGACAGGGGCAGACAATGAGCAGTTCTTC. The full variable domain, rest sourced from reference TRBV19 and TRBJ2-1, is DGGITQSPKYLFRKEGQNVTLSCEQNLNHDAMYWYRQDPGQGLRLIYYSQIVNDFQKGDIAEGYSVSREKKESFPLTVTSAQKNPTAFYLCASSIYGTGADNEQFFGPGTRLTVL.

The CDR3 loop reads CASSQQPRGVGSSYEQYF. DNA of the CDR3: TGCGCCAGCAGCCAGCAACCCCGAGGCGTTGGCAGCTCCTACGAGCAGTACTTC. The V call is TRBV4-1, the J call TRBJ2-7, with D hard to call. The germline CDR1 and CDR2 sequences are MGHRA and YSYEKL. V was shortened by 3 bases and J by 0 bases, with 21 bases between the two germline ends. The length of the CDR3 is 18 residues.